Listed below are T cell receptor beta chains from one sample, sequenced in a study of shared clonotypes between healthy human individuals. The repertoire was sequenced with immunoSEQ multiplex PCR; TCRdb's copy has only in-frame clones and lacks some. Of 500,000 to 550,000 clones listed, 90% to 96% are singletons. The sample consisted of naive CD4+ T cells sorted from blood. These receptors all come from a woman in her twenties or thirties in good health. CDR3s include the opening cysteine and the closing phenylalanine or tryptophan. The D gene is left open where the match is weak. Expanded clones get a size class; other rows say once, few or many, or leave the size out.

>.|TRBV18|TRBD2|TRBJ2-1
TGTGCCAGCTCACCACCCGGACTAGCGGGAAGCTCCTACAATGAGCAGTTCTTC
CASSPPGLAGSSYNEQFF
>.|TRBV7-9|.|TRBJ2-3
TGTGCCAGCAGCCAGGGCGATACGCAGTATTTT
CASSQGDTQYF
>.|TRBV6-5|TRBD1|TRBJ1-1
TGTGCCAGCAGTACGACAGGGTCCACTGAAGCTTTCTTT
CASSTTGSTEAFF
>.|TRBV29-1|.|TRBJ2-2
TGCAGCGTTGACATTGGCTTGAACACCGGGGAGCTGTTTTTT
CSVDIGLNTGELFF
>.|TRBV5-5|.|TRBJ2-2
TGTGCCAGCTCCTGGGGGCGAAACACCGGGGAGCTGTTTTTT
CASSWGRNTGELFF
>.|TRBV5-1|.|TRBJ2-1
TGCGCCAGCAGCCCTGGGGGCCGGCAGGGCAATGAGCAGTTCTTC
CASSPGGRQGNEQFF
>.|TRBV5-5|.|TRBJ2-7
TGTGCCAGCAGCGGACGGCCGACCGCCAACGAGCAGTACTTC
CASSGRPTANEQYF
>.|TRBV30|TRBD2|TRBJ2-1
TGTGCCTGGAGTGTACTTCTAGCGGGAAATGAGCAGTTCTTC
CAWSVLLAGNEQFF
>.|TRBV2|.|TRBJ1-1
TGTGCCAGCAGTGAAGTCGGGACTTTAACTGAAGCTTTCTTT
CASSEVGTLTEAFF
>.|TRBV25-1|TRBD1|TRBJ2-7
TGTGCCAGCAGTGCTACCGGGACAGGGCGGCGGGAGCAGTACTTC
CASSATGTGRREQYF
>.|TRBV4-1|.|TRBJ1-2
TGCGCCAGCAGCCAGGCTCCGGGACAAGAACTTAATGGCTACACCTTC
CASSQAPGQELNGYTF
>few|TRBV28|.|TRBJ1-5
TGTGCCAGCAGGGGCTGGGATCAGCCCCAGCATTTT
CASRGWDQPQHF
>once|TRBV5-4|.|TRBJ2-2
TGTGCCAGCAGCTTGGGGCGGCCGCTGAACACCGGGGAGCTGTTTTTT
CASSLGRPLNTGELFF
>.|TRBV10-3|.|TRBJ2-2
TGTGCCATCAGTGGCGTAGCTCCAGGAAACACCGGGGAGCTGTTTTTT
CAISGVAPGNTGELFF
>.|TRBV7-9|.|TRBJ2-7
TGTGCCAGCAGCTCAGGGCCCGGGACTTTGTACGAGCAGTACTTC
CASSSGPGTLYEQYF
>.|TRBV4-1|.|TRBJ1-1
TGCGCCAGCAGCCCGCCCAACGAGGGGGGTCGCACTGAAGCTTTCTTT
CASSPPNEGGRTEAFF
>.|TRBV28|.|TRBJ1-5
TGTGCCAGCAGCCTCCCGGGTTCGGTTAGCAATCAGCCCCAGCATTTT
CASSLPGSVSNQPQHF
>.|TRBV6-5|.|TRBJ1-1
TGTGCCAGCAGCCGACAGGAGAACACTGAAGCTTTCTTT
CASSRQENTEAFF
>.|TRBV19|.|TRBJ1-1
TGTGCCAGTAGGACAATGGAGGTGAACACTGAAGCTTTCTTT
CASRTMEVNTEAFF
>once|TRBV27|.|TRBJ2-7
TGTGCCAGCAGTTTAGAGGGGCCGGGGAACGAGCAGTACTTC
CASSLEGPGNEQYF
>.|TRBV5-5|.|TRBJ2-6
TGTGCCAGCAGCCAAAGGGCTCCTGGGGCCAACGTCCTGACTTTC
CASSQRAPGANVLTF
>.|TRBV19|.|TRBJ2-1
TGTGCCAGTAGTATACAGGGGAGCAATGAGCAGTTCTTC
CASSIQGSNEQFF
>.|TRBV30|.|TRBJ2-2
TGTGCCTGGAGCTTGGTGGGGCGGAACACCGGGGAGCTGTTTTTT
CAWSLVGRNTGELFF
>.|TRBV9|.|TRBJ2-7
TGTGCCAGCAGCGTAGTTACCACAGTCGCCTACGAGCAGTACTTC
CASSVVTTVAYEQYF
>.|TRBV28|TRBD2|TRBJ2-1
TGTGCCAGCTCTAGCGGGATCGATGAGCAGTTCTTC
CASSSGIDEQFF
>.|TRBV5-4|.|TRBJ2-7
TGTGCCAGCAGCGGGAGATTAGGCGGGGCCCCTTCCGAGCAGTACTTC
CASSGRLGGAPSEQYF
>.|TRBV29-1|TRBD1|TRBJ1-1
TGCAGCGCAACTGACAGGGTAGTACGAACTGAAGCTTTCTTT
CSATDRVVRTEAFF
>once|TRBV6-1|.|TRBJ2-7
TGTGCCAGCAGTGTAGACAGATTCTCCTACGAGCAGTACTTC
CASSVDRFSYEQYF
>.|TRBV4-1|.|TRBJ2-3
TGCGCCAGCAGCCAAGCGAGGGGCACAGATACGCAGTATTTT
CASSQARGTDTQYF
>.|TRBV11-2|.|TRBJ1-1
TGTGCCAGCAGCTTAGTGGGGGCGCGGGGAACTGAAGCTTTCTTT
CASSLVGARGTEAFF
>.|TRBV6-6|.|TRBJ1-4
TGTGCCAGCAGCGCACTCTCTAATGAAAAACTGTTTTTT
CASSALSNEKLFF
>once|TRBV6-6|TRBD1|TRBJ2-3
TGTGCCAGTCTTAGACAGGGTGGTCCAGATACGCAGTATTTT
CASLRQGGPDTQYF
>.|TRBV5-1|TRBD1|TRBJ1-2
TGCGCCAGCAGCTTGGCCCCGACAGGGCCGAACAGCTATGGCTACACCTTC
CASSLAPTGPNSYGYTF
>.|TRBV2|.|TRBJ2-5
TGTGCCAGCAGTGCACCGTTATCAGAGACCCAGTACTTC
CASSAPLSETQYF
>.|TRBV28|.|TRBJ1-1
TGTGCCAGCAGTTTATTCTCTGACACTGAAGCTTTCTTT
CASSLFSDTEAFF
>.|TRBV6-6|.|TRBJ2-7
TGTGCCAGCAATCGAGACGGGACGGGCTACGAGCAGTACTTC
CASNRDGTGYEQYF
>.|TRBV5-4|.|TRBJ1-2
TGTGCCAGCAGTTCCGCCTCACAGGGAGGGAACTATGGCTACACCTTC
CASSSASQGGNYGYTF
>.|TRBV11-2|TRBD1|TRBJ2-1
TGTGCCAGCAGCCGGCGGAAGGGGGCGGACCCCTACAATGAGCAGTTCTTC
CASSRRKGADPYNEQFF
>.|TRBV30|.|TRBJ2-7
TGTGCCTGGAGTGTAAGGGTCTTGTCCTACGAGCAGTACTTC
CAWSVRVLSYEQYF
>.|TRBV28|.|TRBJ1-4
TGTGCCAGCAGCCAGACAGGCATTAATGAAAAACTGTTTTTT
CASSQTGINEKLFF
>.|TRBV5-1|TRBD2|TRBJ2-7
TGCGCCAGCAGCTTGGTTGTAGCGGGAGGTTACGAGCAGTACTTC
CASSLVVAGGYEQYF
>once|TRBV5-1|.|TRBJ2-7
TGCGCCAGCAGCGTGGATGGTTACGAGCAGTACTTC
CASSVDGYEQYF
>.|TRBV28|.|TRBJ1-2
TGTGCCAGCAGGCCCCCTCAGACACCCAACTATGGCTACACCTTC
CASRPPQTPNYGYTF
>.|TRBV30|TRBD1|TRBJ1-4
TGTGCCTGGAGGGGACAGGGACGGGTGAATGAAAAACTGTTTTTT
CAWRGQGRVNEKLFF
>once|TRBV18|TRBD1|TRBJ2-7
TGTGCCAGCTCCCCAGGACAGGGTCAACGCGAGCAGTACTTC
CASSPGQGQREQYF
>.|TRBV9|.|TRBJ1-1
TGTGCCAGCAGCGAGCAATGGGGCGGGTTGGCTGAAGCTTTCTTT
CASSEQWGGLAEAFF
>once|TRBV27|.|TRBJ2-1
TGTGCCAGCAGTTTTGAGGTAGGCACAACCTACAATGAGCAGTTCTTC
CASSFEVGTTYNEQFF
>.|TRBV6-1|.|TRBJ2-7
TGTGCCAGCAGTGGCTGGAGGGAAAGGTCCTACGAGCAGTACTTC
CASSGWRERSYEQYF
>.|TRBV28|.|TRBJ2-1
TGTGCCAGCACCTCGGGGGCGGGAGATGTTGAGCAGTTCTTC
CASTSGAGDVEQFF
>.|TRBV5-4|TRBD2|TRBJ2-3
TGTGCCAGCAGCCCCGGACTAGCGGACACAGATACGCAGTATTTT
CASSPGLADTDTQYF
>once|TRBV7-6|TRBD2|TRBJ2-3
TGTGCCAGCAGCTACGGGACTAGTCGGACAGATACGCAGTATTTT
CASSYGTSRTDTQYF
>.|TRBV28|.|TRBJ2-7
TGTGCCAGCAGTATTGGGACACAAAGCTCCTACGAGCAGTACTTC
CASSIGTQSSYEQYF
>.|TRBV15|TRBD2|TRBJ2-1
TGTGCCACCAGCAGCCCGACTAGCGGGAGCGGGTCCTACAATGAGCAGTTCTTC
CATSSPTSGSGSYNEQFF